This is a list of T cell receptor beta chains from one sample in a study of tumor-infiltrating lymphocytes in primary liver carcinoma. MiXCR, run by TCRdb on the multiplex PCR reads, gives a single entry per CDR3 protein. The sample shows around 100,000 distinct CDR3 sequences, approximately 70% of them seen only once. Specimen: liver tumor tissue from sampling region 2. The source is a woman aged 55-70 years with primary liver carcinoma and hepatitis B virus infection. The CDR3 runs from the conserved cysteine through the conserved F or W. A D gene is named only where the DNA matches it firmly. Where a row states a size, it is once, few, many or the class of an expanded clone; other rows omit it.

len	v_gene	j_gene	d_gene	abundance	CDR3aa	CDR3nt
14	TRBV12-3/TRBV12-4	TRBJ1-2	TRBD1	-	CVISIRQGGEGYTF	TGTGTCATCAGTATTCGACAGGGTGGAGAGGGCTACACCTTC
14	TRBV6-6	TRBJ2-5	-	-	CASTASKAIETQYF	TGTGCCAGCACCGCCAGTAAAGCCATAGAGACCCAGTACTTC
13	TRBV28	TRBJ1-2	-	many	CASTSGRLGGYTF	TGTGCCAGCACCTCGGGGCGCCTGGGTGGCTACACCTTC
13	TRBV4-2	TRBJ1-5	-	once	CAGSQLKNQPHHF	TGTGCCGGCAGCCAACTCAAGAATCAGCCCCATCATTTT
14	TRBV11-2	TRBJ2-5	TRBD1	-	CSSSHQGAGETDYF	TGTTCCAGCAGCCACCAGGGGGCCGGGGAGACCGACTACTTC
13	TRBV29-1	TRBJ1-1	TRBD1	-	CSVETGGNTEAFF	TGCAGCGTCGAAACAGGGGGGAACACTGAAGCTTTCTTT
14	TRBV7-9	TRBJ2-3	-	-	CASSSWTSTDTQYF	TGTGCCAGCAGCTCATGGACAAGCACAGATACGCAGTATTTT
16	TRBV11-3	TRBJ2-3	TRBD1	-	CASSLRQGSSTDTQYF	TGTGCCAGCAGCCTCCGACAGGGGTCGAGCACAGATACGCAGTATTTT
16	TRBV11-2	TRBJ2-7	-	-	CASSLGRTGVLYEQYF	TGTGCCAGCAGCTTAGGCCGGACGGGGGTTCTCTACGAGCAGTATTTC
15	TRBV4-2	TRBJ2-1	TRBD2	-	CASSLPGLGHNEQFF	TGTGCGAGCAGCCTCCCGGGACTAGGGCACAATGAGCAGTTCTTC
15	TRBV29-1	TRBJ2-6	-	-	CSVVGEGAGANVLTF	-
16	TRBV11-2	TRBJ2-1	TRBD2	-	CARSNRAGGTYNEQFF	TGTGCCAGAAGCAACAGAGCGGGAGGGACATACAATGAGCAATTCTTC
16	TRBV11-1	TRBJ2-4	TRBD1	-	CAYSNARDSSKNTQYF	TGTGCCTACAGCAATGCAAGGGACAGTTCCAAAAACACTCAGTACTTC
17	TRBV4-2	TRBJ1-1	-	-	CASSQVTVGAGDAEAFF	TGTGCCAGCAGTCAAGTCACCGTAGGGGCTGGGGACGCTGAAGCTTTCTTT
16	TRBV12-3/TRBV12-4	TRBJ2-2	-	-	CVSSPGRDRLIGELLF	TGTGTCAGCAGCCCCGGTCGGGACCGACTTATCGGGGAGCTGCTTTTT
13	TRBV20-1	TRBJ1-2	TRBD1	-	CNASQGQIYGYTF	TGCAATGCTAGTCAGGGACAGATCTATGGCTACACCTTC
14	TRBV18	TRBJ1-1	-	-	CASSPPGVATEAFF	TGTGCCAGCTCACCACCCGGGGTGGCCACTGAAGCTTTCTTT
13	TRBV4-2	TRBJ2-7	-	-	CASSPRLLYVQYF	TGTGCCAGCAGCCCCCGTTTACTCTATGTGCAGTACTTC
16	TRBV6-6	TRBJ1-5	-	many	CASSYSGGEGNQPQHF	TGTGCCAGCAGTTACTCGGGTGGGGAGGGCAATCAGCCCCAGCATTTT
14	TRBV2	TRBJ1-1	-	many	CASSEASKNTEAFF	TGTGCCAGCAGTGAAGCCTCCAAGAACACTGAAGCTTTCTTT
14	TRBV11-2	TRBJ2-6	-	-	CASSPASGAYILTF	TGTGCCAGTAGCCCAGCCTCTGGGGCCTACATCCTGACTTTC
17	TRBV12-3/TRBV12-4	TRBJ2-5	TRBD2	-	CDSSRGLAGGSGETQYF	TGTGACAGCAGTCGAGGACTAGCGGGAGGGTCCGGGGAGACCCAATACTTC
16	TRBV11-3	TRBJ2-2	TRBD2	-	CASSDTSGTVTGEMFF	TGTGCCAGCAGCGACACTAGCGGGACTGTCACCGGGGAGATGTTTTTT
17	TRBV4-1	TRBJ2-2	-	-	CASSQEFLGTNTGVLFF	TGCGCCAGCAGCCAAGAGTTCCTAGGAACGAACACCGGGGTGCTGTTTTTT
15	TRBV7-9	TRBJ2-6	-	-	CASSPRGYGANVLTF	TGTGCCAGCAGCCCACGGGGATACGGGGCCAACGTCCTGACTTTC
16	TRBV11-2	TRBJ2-5	-	-	CAGSPYDGRTQETQYF	TGTGCCGGCAGCCCCTATGACGGGAGAACACAAGAGACTCAGTACTTC
13	TRBV5-1	TRBJ2-1	-	once	CPSSPLGRDVQFF	TGCCCCAGCAGCCCATTAGGGCGCGATGTGCAGTTCTTC
14	TRBV5-1	TRBJ2-3	TRBD2	-	CAGSHSGRSYTQYF	TGCGCCGGCAGTCACAGCGGGAGGTCCTATACGCAGTATTTT
14	TRBV29-1	TRBJ2-1	-	-	CSVSGTGGKYEQFF	TGCAGCGTTTCAGGGACTGGCGGGAAGTATGAGCAGTTCTTC